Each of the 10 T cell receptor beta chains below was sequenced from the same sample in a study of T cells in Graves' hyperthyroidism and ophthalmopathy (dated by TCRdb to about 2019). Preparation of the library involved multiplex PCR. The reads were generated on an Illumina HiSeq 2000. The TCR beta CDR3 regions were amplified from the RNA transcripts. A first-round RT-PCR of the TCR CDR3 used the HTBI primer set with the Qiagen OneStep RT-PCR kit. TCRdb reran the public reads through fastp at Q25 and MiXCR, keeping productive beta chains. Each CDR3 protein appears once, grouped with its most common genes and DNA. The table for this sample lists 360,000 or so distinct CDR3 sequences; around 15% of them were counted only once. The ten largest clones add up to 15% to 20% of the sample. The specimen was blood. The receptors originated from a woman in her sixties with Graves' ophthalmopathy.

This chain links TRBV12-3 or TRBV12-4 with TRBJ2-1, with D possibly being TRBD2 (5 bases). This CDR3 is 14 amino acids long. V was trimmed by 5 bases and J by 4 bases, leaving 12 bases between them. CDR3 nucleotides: TGTGCCAGCAGTACCGGAAGGGAGTACAATGAGCAGTTCTTC. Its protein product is CASSTGREYNEQFF.

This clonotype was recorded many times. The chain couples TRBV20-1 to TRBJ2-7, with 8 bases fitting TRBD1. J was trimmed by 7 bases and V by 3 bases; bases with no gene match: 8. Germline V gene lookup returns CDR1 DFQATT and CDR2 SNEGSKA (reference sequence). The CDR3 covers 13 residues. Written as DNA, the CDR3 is TGCAGTGCTAGGGGTCAGGGGGCGTATGAGCAGTACTTC. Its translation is CSARGQGAYEQYF.

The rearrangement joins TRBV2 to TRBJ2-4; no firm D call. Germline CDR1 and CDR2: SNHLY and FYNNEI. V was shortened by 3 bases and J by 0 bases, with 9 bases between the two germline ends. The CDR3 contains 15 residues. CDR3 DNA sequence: TGTGCCAGCAGTGAGGCCGCTATAGCCAAAAACATTCAGTACTTC. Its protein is CASSEAAIAKNIQYF.

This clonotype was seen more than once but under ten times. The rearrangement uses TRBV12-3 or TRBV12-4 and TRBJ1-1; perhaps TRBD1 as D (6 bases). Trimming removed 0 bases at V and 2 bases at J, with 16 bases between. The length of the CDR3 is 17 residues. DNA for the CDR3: TGTGCCAGCAGTTTAGCGTGGAGGGGGGCACGAAACACTGAAGCTTTCTTT. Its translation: CASSLAWRGARNTEAFF.

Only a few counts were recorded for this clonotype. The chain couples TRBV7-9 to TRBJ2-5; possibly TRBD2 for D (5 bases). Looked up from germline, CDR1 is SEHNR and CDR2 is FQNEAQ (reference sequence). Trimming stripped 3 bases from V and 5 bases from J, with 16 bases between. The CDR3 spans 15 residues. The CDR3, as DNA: TGTGCCAGCAGCTTCAACCGCGGGCGGTTTGAGACCCAGTACTTC. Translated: CASSFNRGRFETQYF.

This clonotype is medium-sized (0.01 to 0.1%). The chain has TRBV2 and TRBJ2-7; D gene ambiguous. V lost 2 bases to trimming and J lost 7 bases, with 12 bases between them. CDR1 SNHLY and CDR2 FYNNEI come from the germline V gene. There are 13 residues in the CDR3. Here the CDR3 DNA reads TGTGCCAGCAGTGAAAGGCTCTCCGGAGAGCAGTACTTC. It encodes CASSERLSGEQYF. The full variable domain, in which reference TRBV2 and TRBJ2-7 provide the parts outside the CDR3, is EPEVTQTPSHQVTQMGQEVILRCVPISNHLYFYWYRQILGQKVEFLVSFYNNEISEKSEIFDDQFSVERPDGSNFTLKIRSTKLEDSAMYFCASSERLSGEQYFGPGTRLTVT.

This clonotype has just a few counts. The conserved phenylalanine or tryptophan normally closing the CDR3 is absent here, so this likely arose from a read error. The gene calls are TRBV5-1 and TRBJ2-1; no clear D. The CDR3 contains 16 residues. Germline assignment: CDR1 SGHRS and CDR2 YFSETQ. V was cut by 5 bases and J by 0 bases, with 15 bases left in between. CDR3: CASRFRPESSYNEQFL. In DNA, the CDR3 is TGCGCCAGCAGATTTAGGCCCGAAAGCTCCTACAATGAGCAGTTCCTC.

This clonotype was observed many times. The CDR3 DNA reads as TGCGCCAGCAGCAGAGGGGGCGACCAAGAGACCCAGTACTTC. The encoded protein is CASSRGGDQETQYF. The rearrangement links TRBV4-1 to TRBJ2-5, with 7 bases matching TRBD1. V trimming: 5 bases; J trimming: 0 bases; junction bases outside the gene matches: 3. This CDR3 is built from 14 residues. Germline CDR1 MGHRA, CDR2 YSYEKL.

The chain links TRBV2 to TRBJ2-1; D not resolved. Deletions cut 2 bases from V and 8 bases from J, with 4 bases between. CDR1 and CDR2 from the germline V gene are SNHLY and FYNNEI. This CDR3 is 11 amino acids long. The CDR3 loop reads CASSEQDEQFF. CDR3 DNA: TGTGCCAGCAGTGAACAAGATGAGCAGTTCTTC.

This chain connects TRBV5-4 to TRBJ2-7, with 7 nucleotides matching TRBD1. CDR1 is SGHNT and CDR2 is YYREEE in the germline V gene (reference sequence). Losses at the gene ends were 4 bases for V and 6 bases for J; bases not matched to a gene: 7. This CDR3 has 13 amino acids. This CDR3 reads CASSGDRVGEQYF. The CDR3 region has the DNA TGTGCCAGCAGCGGAGACAGGGTAGGCGAGCAGTACTTC.